The subject of this entry is one TCR beta chain. Its target is unknown. These data come from a study of T cells after yellow fever vaccination. Points from the study as a whole: Weaker, the secondary response peaked sooner, at day 5 versus 15.

TCRdb used MiXCR to reprocess the 5' RACE reads, holding one entry per CDR3 protein. This sample has approximately 580,000 distinct CDR3 sequences, with about a sixth found just once. The sample here was PBMCs, taken roughly 5 days after the first yellow fever vaccination. The receptor was derived from a man younger than 35 who received the YFV17D yellow fever vaccine.

CDR3 in amino acids: CAISPQGPLANYGYTF. CDR3 coding DNA: TGTGCCATCAGCCCACAGGGGCCCCTTGCTAACTATGGCTACACCTTC. The V call is TRBV10-3, the J call TRBJ1-2; TRBD1 matches at 7 bases. Germline V gene lookup returns CDR1 ENHRY and CDR2 SYGVKD. With V trimmed by 6 bases and J by 0 bases, 10 bases remained unmatched. The length of the CDR3 is 16 residues.